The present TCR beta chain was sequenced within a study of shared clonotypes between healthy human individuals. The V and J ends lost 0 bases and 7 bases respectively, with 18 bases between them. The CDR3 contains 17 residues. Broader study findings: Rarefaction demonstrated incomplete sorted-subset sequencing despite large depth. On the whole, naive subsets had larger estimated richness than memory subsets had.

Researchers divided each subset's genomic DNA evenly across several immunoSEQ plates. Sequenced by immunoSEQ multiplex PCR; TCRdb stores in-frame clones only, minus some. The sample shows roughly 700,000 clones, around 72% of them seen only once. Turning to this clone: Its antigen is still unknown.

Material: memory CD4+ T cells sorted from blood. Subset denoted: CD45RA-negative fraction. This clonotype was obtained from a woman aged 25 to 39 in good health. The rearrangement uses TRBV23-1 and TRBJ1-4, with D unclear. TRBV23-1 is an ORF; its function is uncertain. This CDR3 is CASSQSLDRGYSEKLFF. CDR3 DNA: TGCGCCAGCAGTCAATCCTTGGATCGAGGATATAGTGAAAAACTGTTTTTT.